The 27 T cell receptor beta chains presented below share a single source sample, sequenced in a study of vaccination and CD4 T cells after COVID-19. Sequencing of DNA taken from cultured CD4+ T cells relied on the Oncomine TCR Beta short-read assay. Via MiXCR, TCRdb re-called the PCR reads, giving one row per CDR3 protein. This sample yields some 14,000 distinct CDR3 sequences, of which about 55% are seen a single time; over 9% belongs to the top ten. The treatment here: approximately 10-day PBMC culture with coronavirus spike peptide pools or control peptides (ViraFEST assay). No antigen is known for these receptors. The specimen comprised CD4+ T cells from blood, cultured in vitro, sampled before SARS-CoV-2 vaccination. The receptors here all came from a human donor who had recovered from COVID-19.

The chain combines TRBV28 with TRBJ1-1, with D tentatively TRBD1 (6 bases). V lost 2 bases, J lost 3 bases, and 19 bases lay in between. Germline CDR1 reads MDHEN; CDR2 reads SYDVKM. The length of the CDR3 is 17 residues. In nucleotides, the CDR3 is TGTGCCAGCAGTTTAGGGGGACCCTCAGGGGCGGACACTGAAGCTTTCTTT. Translated: CASSLGGPSGADTEAFF.

The chain carries TRBV27 and TRBJ2-2, with D maybe TRBD1 (6 bases). This CDR3 is 15 amino acids long. The germline gives CDR1 MNHEY, CDR2 SMNVEV (reference sequence). Trimming cost V 4 bases and J 3 bases, with 12 bases left between them. The CDR3 sequence is CASSSSTGYTGELFF. CDR3 sequence (DNA): TGTGCCAGCAGTTCCTCGACAGGCTACACCGGGGAGCTGTTTTTT.

The J gene is TRBJ2-7, the V gene TRBV4-1; 8 positions agree with TRBD2. The CDR3 contains 15 residues. V lost 2 bases, J lost 0 bases, and 3 bases stayed unmatched. The germline V gene encodes CDR1 MGHRA and CDR2 YSYEKL. DNA of the CDR3: TGCGCCAGCAGCCAACAGCGGGAGCGCTCCTACGAGCAGTACTTC. This translates into CASSQQRERSYEQYF.

The chain uses TRBV2 and TRBJ1-2, with D possibly being TRBD1 (6 bases). CDR1 is SNHLY, CDR2 FYNNEI, per germline. Trimming pared 7 bases from V and 1 base from J, leaving 10 bases between. This CDR3 comprises 13 residues. As DNA, the CDR3 is TGTGCCAGCATTGGGACACATAACTATGGCTACACCTTC. Amino acid sequence: CASIGTHNYGYTF.

The chain employs TRBV20-1 and TRBJ2-4, with 10 positions matching TRBD2. V trimming: 4 bases; J trimming: 2 bases; junction bases outside the gene matches: 8. The germline CDR1 and CDR2 sequences are DFQATT and SNEGSKA (reference sequence). The CDR3 is made up of 16 amino acids. The CDR3 nucleotides are TGCAGTGCTACGAGCGGGAGGGCCGCAACCAAAAACATTCAGTACTTC. This codes for CSATSGRAATKNIQYF.

This chain's CDR3 is CSASEGSLKADTQYF. CDR3 bases: TGCAGTGCTAGCGAGGGGAGTCTTAAGGCAGATACGCAGTATTTT. The chain joins TRBV20-1 to TRBJ2-3; either TRBD1 or TRBD2 may fit D (5 bases each). Trimming took off 3 bases at V and 4 bases at J, with 17 bases between the two ends. The CDR3 has 15 amino acids. Germline V gene data show CDR1 as DFQATT and CDR2 as SNEGSKA (reference sequence).

The J gene is TRBJ2-4, the V gene TRBV28; D gene ambiguous. Trimming removed 7 bases from V and 6 bases from J, with 16 bases in between. The CDR3 loop spans 14 amino acids. The germline V gene encodes CDR1 MDHEN and CDR2 SYDVKM. DNA of the CDR3: TGTGCCAGCACGACCTCTACCTACGGAAACATTCAGTACTTC. As protein: CASTTSTYGNIQYF.

This clonotype showed up just a few times. The chain has TRBV20-1 and TRBJ2-2, with 10 bases aligning to TRBD2. The CDR3 has 15 amino acids. Losses at the gene ends were 4 bases for V and 2 bases for J; bases not matched to a gene: 4. The germline V gene encodes CDR1 DFQATT and CDR2 SNEGSKA (reference sequence). CDR3 nucleotide sequence: TGCAGTGCTACCAGCGGGAGGGGAAACACCGGGGAGCTGTTTTTT. Translation gives CSATSGRGNTGELFF.

The chain has TRBV18 and TRBJ2-5; 8 bases agree with TRBD1. From germline, CDR1 is KGHSH and CDR2 LQKENI. The length of the CDR3 is 16 residues. Trimming took 0 bases from V and 0 from J; bases not matched to a gene: 3. The CDR3 region is CASSPPNRGYQETQYF. CDR3 nucleotide sequence: TGTGCCAGCTCACCACCCAACAGGGGGTACCAAGAGACCCAGTACTTC.

Only a few counts were recorded for this clonotype. The J gene is TRBJ1-6, the V gene TRBV2, with 10 nucleotides matching TRBD1. This CDR3 is 15 amino acids long. V gave up 8 bases and J gave up 9 bases; unmatched junction bases: 10. Per the germline V gene, CDR1 is SNHLY and CDR2 is FYNNEI. Here the CDR3 reads CASSRERDRGSPLHF. CDR3 DNA sequence: TGTGCCAGCTCCCGGGAGCGGGACAGGGGTTCACCCCTCCACTTT.

The J gene is TRBJ2-5, the V gene TRBV7-9; D ambiguous. Germline CDR1 and CDR2: SEHNR and FQNEAQ (reference sequence). V lost 3 bases and J lost 5, with 10 bases in between. The CDR3 is 13 amino acids. The CDR3 loop is CASSFSLGETQYF. CDR3 nucleotides: TGTGCCAGCAGCTTCTCCCTAGGGGAGACCCAGTACTTC. Supplemented by reference TRBV7-9 and TRBJ2-5, the full variable domain reads DTGVSQNPRHKITKRGQNVTFRCDPISEHNRLYWYRQTLGQGPEFLTYFQNEAQLEKSRLLSDRFSAERPKGSFSTLEIQRTEQGDSAMYLCASSFSLGETQYFGPGTRLLVL.

A note on this clonotype: One junction end does not reproduce the germline sequence, and a read error may be involved. The chain combines TRBV20-1 with TRBJ2-7; TRBD1 agrees at 7 bases. The germline V gene encodes CDR1 DFQATT and CDR2 SNEGSKA (reference sequence). The CDR3 runs 11 residues. In nucleotides, the CDR3 is TGCAGTGCTAGAGATTTAACAGGGGATCGCTTC. This encodes CSARDLTGDRF.

The chain has TRBV19 and TRBJ2-1; 8 positions match TRBD1. The junction had 6 bases not matched to a gene; V was cut back by 2 bases and J by 9 bases. CDR1 LNHDA and CDR2 SQIVND come from the germline V gene (reference sequence). CDR3 length: 14 amino acids. The CDR3 coding sequence is TGTGCCAGTAGTATAAAGACAGGGGATGTTGAGCAGTTCTTC. Translating it yields CASSIKTGDVEQFF.

The chain couples TRBV29-1 to TRBJ1-1; TRBD1 aligns across 7 bases. Trimming removed 6 bases from V and 3 bases from J; junction bases left unmatched: 10. CDR1 is SQVTM, CDR2 ANQGSEA, per germline. The CDR3 spans 14 residues. The DNA for the CDR3 is TGCAGCGTGGCCAGAGACAGGGAGTACACTGAAGCTTTCTTT. Amino acid sequence: CSVARDREYTEAFF. Drawing the rest from reference TRBV29-1 and TRBJ1-1, the complete variable domain is SAVISQKPSRDICQRGTSLTIQCQVDSQVTMMFWYRQQPGQSLTLIATANQGSEATYESGFVIDKFPISRPNLTFSTLTVSNMSPEDSSIYLCSVARDREYTEAFFGQGTRLTVV.

The CDR3 reads CASSLMGRTGFSYEQYF. The CDR3 nucleotides read TGTGCCAGCAGCTTAATGGGCCGTACAGGGTTCTCCTACGAGCAGTACTTC. This chain uses TRBV7-8 with TRBJ2-7; D may be TRBD1 (6 bases). Per the germline V gene, CDR1 is SGHVS and CDR2 is FQNEAQ. The germline V and J ends were trimmed by 2 bases and 0 bases, with 17 bases remaining between them. CDR3 length equals 17 residues.

This clonotype occurred once. The rearrangement links TRBV19 to TRBJ1-3; no definite D call. This CDR3 region has 14 residues. Trimming left V 6 bases short and J 2 bases short, with 11 bases between. Germline CDR1 is LNHDA and CDR2 is SQIVND (reference sequence). The CDR3 region has the DNA TGTGCCAGTAGCCTTGGGTCCACTGGAAACACCATATATTTT. Amino acids: CASSLGSTGNTIYF.

CDR3 sequence reads: CASSSSQGAVDTQYF. The CDR3 DNA follows: TGTGCCAGCAGCTCCTCTCAGGGGGCGGTAGATACGCAGTATTTT. V usage is TRBV11-1 and J usage is TRBJ2-3, with 8 bases lining up with TRBD1. Trimming took 4 bases from V and 5 from J; bases not matched to a gene: 8. The CDR3 spans 15 residues. Germline CDR1 is SGHAT and CDR2 is FQDESV (reference sequence).

J is TRBJ1-5 and V is TRBV20-1; the D gene is possibly TRBD1 (5 bases). Trimming took 0 bases from V and 7 from J, leaving 10 bases between them. The CDR3 is 13 residues long. Looked up from germline, CDR1 is DFQATT and CDR2 is SNEGSKA (reference sequence). The CDR3 DNA reads as TGCAGTGCTAGAGACCCGAGGGACCAGCCCCAGCATTTT. Translating it yields CSARDPRDQPQHF.

J is TRBJ2-7 and V is TRBV27; D unclear. The V and J ends lost 4 bases and 2 bases respectively, with 12 bases between them. The CDR3 spans 14 residues. CDR1 is MNHEY, CDR2 SMNVEV, per germline (reference sequence). The CDR3 DNA sequence: TGTGCCAGCAGTTCCCAACATTCGACCTACGAGCAGTACTTC. Translated: CASSSQHSTYEQYF.

This clonotype was counted a few times. The chain is built from TRBV7-3 and TRBJ2-3; D may be TRBD1 (6 bases). CDR3 size: 15 residues. V shed 0 bases and J shed 5 bases, with 12 bases lying between them. Germline assignment: CDR1 SGHTA and CDR2 FQGTGA. CDR3 region: CASSLTYEQGDTQYF. The CDR3 DNA follows: TGTGCCAGCAGCTTAACGTATGAACAGGGAGATACGCAGTATTTT.

There are a few counts of this clonotype. This chain connects TRBV20-1 to TRBJ2-5; 7 bases are a match to TRBD1. The germline CDR1 and CDR2 sequences are DFQATT and SNEGSKA (reference sequence). Trimming removed 0 bases from V and 5 bases from J; junction bases left unmatched: 9. This CDR3 contains 15 residues. CDR3 nucleotides: TGCAGTGCTAGAGACCACACAGGGGAGTCCGAGACCCAGTACTTC. This encodes CSARDHTGESETQYF.

This clonotype appeared a few times. The chain employs TRBV30 and TRBJ2-2; D tentatively fits TRBD1 or TRBD2 (5 bases each). The CDR3 length is 17 residues. CDR1 GTSNPN and CDR2 SVGIG come from the germline V gene (reference sequence). V lost 0 bases, J lost 0 bases, and 14 bases lay in between. CDR3 protein: CAWSVLGAHANTGELFF. CDR3 sequence (DNA): TGTGCCTGGAGTGTACTAGGGGCACACGCGAACACCGGGGAGCTGTTTTTT.

The V and J genes are TRBV20-1 and TRBJ1-3, with D perhaps TRBD1 (6 bases). This CDR3 comprises 14 residues. V lost 6 bases and J lost 4, with 16 bases in between. Germline CDR1 is DFQATT and CDR2 is SNEGSKA (reference sequence). In DNA form, the CDR3 reads TGCAGTGCATCACCCGTGGGGGGCGGAAACACCATATATTTT. This gives the protein CSASPVGGGNTIYF.

The rearrangement links TRBV4-2 to TRBJ1-5; D remains unclear. V lost 1 base to trimming and J lost 8 bases, with 12 bases between them. Germline V lookup: CDR1 LGHNA, CDR2 YNFKEQ. The CDR3 sequence is 14 residues long. CDR3 sequence (DNA): TGTGCCAGCAGCCAAGGAAGGGTAGGAGAGCCCCAGCATTTT. This codes for CASSQGRVGEPQHF.

The chain carries TRBV20-1 and TRBJ2-5; TRBD1 matches at 9 bases. Trimming removed 4 bases from V and 0 bases from J; junction bases left unmatched: 9. Germline lookup yields CDR1 DFQATT and CDR2 SNEGSKA (reference sequence). CDR3 length: 16 amino acids. The CDR3 nucleotides read TGCAGTGCTACGGCTTTAGGACAGGGGTACCAAGAGACCCAGTACTTC. Its protein product is CSATALGQGYQETQYF.

CDR3 sequence: CASSLSAQGSYEQYF. As DNA, the CDR3 is TGTGCCAGCAGTTTATCGGCACAGGGGTCCTACGAGCAGTACTTC. V and J are TRBV12-3 or TRBV12-4 and TRBJ2-7, with 7 nucleotides matching TRBD1. The V gene end was trimmed by 2 bases and the J gene end by 1 base; junction bases not matched to a gene: 5. The CDR3 totals 15 residues.

The V call is TRBV7-9, the J call TRBJ2-7, with D uncertain. V was cut by 2 bases and J by 2 bases, with 4 bases left in between. Germline assignment: CDR1 SEHNR and CDR2 FQNEAQ (reference sequence). The CDR3 length is 12 residues. In DNA, the CDR3 is TGTGCCAGCAGCTTAAGTGCCTACGAGCAGTACTTC. It yields the protein CASSLSAYEQYF.